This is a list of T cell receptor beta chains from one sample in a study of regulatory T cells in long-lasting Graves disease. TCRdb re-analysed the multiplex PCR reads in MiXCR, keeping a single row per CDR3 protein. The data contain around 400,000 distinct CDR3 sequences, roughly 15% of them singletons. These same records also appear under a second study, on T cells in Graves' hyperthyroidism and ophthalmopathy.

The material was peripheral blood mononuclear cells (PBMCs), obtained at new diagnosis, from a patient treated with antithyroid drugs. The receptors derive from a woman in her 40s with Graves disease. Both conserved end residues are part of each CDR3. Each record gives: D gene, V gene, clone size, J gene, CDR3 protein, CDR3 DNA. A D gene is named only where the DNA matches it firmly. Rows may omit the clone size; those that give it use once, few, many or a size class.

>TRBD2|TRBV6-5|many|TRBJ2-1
CASSYTTSLGYNNEQFF
TGTGCCAGCAGTTACACGACTAGCCTTGGATACAACAATGAGCAGTTCTTC
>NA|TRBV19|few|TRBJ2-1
CASSMSRYNEQFF
TGTGCCAGTAGTATGTCTCGGTACAATGAGCAGTTCTTC
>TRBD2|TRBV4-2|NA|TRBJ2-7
CASSQAPSGSVNEQYF
TGTGCCAGCAGCCAAGCTCCTAGCGGGAGTGTCAACGAGCAGTACTTC
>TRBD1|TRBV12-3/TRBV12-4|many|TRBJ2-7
CASRLGTASIYEQYF
TGTGCCAGCAGACTAGGGACAGCGTCGATCTACGAGCAGTACTTC
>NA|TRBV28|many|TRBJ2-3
CASSPLFGDTQYF
TGTGCCAGCAGTCCCCTGTTTGGGGATACGCAGTATTTT
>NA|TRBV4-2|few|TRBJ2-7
CASSQAGGQNTYEQYF
TGTGCCAGCAGCCAAGCCGGAGGGCAGAATACCTACGAGCAGTACTTC
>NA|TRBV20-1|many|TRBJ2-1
CSARDWEDYNEQFF
TGCAGTGCTAGAGATTGGGAGGACTACAATGAGCAGTTCTTC
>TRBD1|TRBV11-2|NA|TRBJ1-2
CASSFRDRANYGYTF
TGTGCCAGCAGCTTCCGGGACAGGGCTAACTATGGCTACACCTTC
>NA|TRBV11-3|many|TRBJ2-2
CASSSPTKGTGELFF
TGTGCCAGCAGCTCCCCTACCAAAGGCACCGGGGAGCTGTTTTTT
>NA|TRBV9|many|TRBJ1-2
CASTKDPSSYGYTF
TGTGCCAGCACCAAGGACCCGAGCAGCTATGGCTACACCTTC
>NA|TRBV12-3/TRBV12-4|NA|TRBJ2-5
CASSFGRTPGETQYF
TGTGCCAGCAGTTTTGGAAGGACTCCAGGTGAAACCCAGTACTTC
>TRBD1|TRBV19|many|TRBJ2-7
CASSEAGGTHYHYEQYF
TGTGCCAGTAGTGAGGCAGGGGGCACCCATTACCACTACGAGCAGTACTTC
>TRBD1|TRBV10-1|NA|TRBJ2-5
CASSGGQGGRLRETQYF
TGCGCCAGCAGTGGTGGACAGGGGGGTCGTCTAAGGGAGACCCAGTACTTC
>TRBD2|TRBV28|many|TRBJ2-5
CASRRPTREGGKTQYF
TGTGCCAGCCGACGACCTACCCGGGAGGGCGGAAAGACCCAGTACTTC
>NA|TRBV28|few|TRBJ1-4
CASSENGGIFEKLFF
TGTGCCAGCAGTGAAAACGGGGGAATATTTGAAAAACTGTTTTTT
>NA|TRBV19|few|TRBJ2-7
CASSGRQDSYEQYF
TGTGCCAGTAGTGGTCGACAGGACTCCTACGAGCAGTACTTC
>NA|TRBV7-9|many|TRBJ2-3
CASSLQTRTDTQYF
TGTGCCAGCAGCTTACAGACAAGGACTGATACGCAGTATTTT
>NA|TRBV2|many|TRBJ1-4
CASLPTGYEKLFF
TGTGCCAGCCTTCCAACAGGGTACGAAAAACTGTTTTTT
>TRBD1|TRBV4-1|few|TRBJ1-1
CASSQVILGTGKATEAFF
TGCGCCAGCAGCCAAGTAATCTTAGGGACAGGGAAAGCCACTGAAGCTTTCTTT
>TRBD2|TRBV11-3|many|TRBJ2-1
CATSSGGEQFF
TGTGCCACCTCGAGCGGGGGTGAGCAGTTCTTC
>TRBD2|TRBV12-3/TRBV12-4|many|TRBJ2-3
CASSRRSGTSGRYSTDTQYF
TGTGCCAGCAGTAGGAGGTCCGGGACTAGCGGGAGGTACAGCACAGATACGCAGTATTTT
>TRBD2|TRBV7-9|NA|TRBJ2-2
CASRGRASTGELFF
TGTGCCAGCCGCGGGAGGGCCTCCACCGGGGAGCTGTTTTTT
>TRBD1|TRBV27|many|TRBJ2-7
CASSFAGGREQYF
TGTGCCAGCAGTTTTGCAGGGGGCCGCGAGCAGTACTTC
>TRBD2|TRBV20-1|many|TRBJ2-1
CSANLAGDYNEQFF
TGCAGTGCAAATCTAGCGGGGGACTACAATGAGCAGTTCTTC
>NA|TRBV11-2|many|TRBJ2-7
CASSLVLRGKAYEQYF
TGTGCCAGCAGCTTAGTTCTCAGGGGAAAGGCTTACGAGCAGTACTTC
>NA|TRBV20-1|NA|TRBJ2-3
CSATAAGEGGEDTQYF
TGCAGTGCTACAGCAGCAGGGGAAGGAGGTGAAGATACGCAGTATTTT
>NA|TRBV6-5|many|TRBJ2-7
CASSYGAAYEQYF
TGTGCCAGCAGTTACGGGGCGGCGTACGAGCAGTACTTC
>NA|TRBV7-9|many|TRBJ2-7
CASSPPGRAYEQYF
TGTGCCAGCAGCCCCCCAGGGCGCGCCTACGAGCAGTACTTC
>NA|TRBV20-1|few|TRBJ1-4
CSAKERGVNEKLFF
TGCAGTGCAAAGGAGCGGGGGGTTAATGAAAAACTGTTTTTT
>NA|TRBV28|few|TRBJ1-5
CASSPVQNQPQHF
TGTGCCAGCAGTCCGGTCCAAAATCAGCCCCAGCATTTT
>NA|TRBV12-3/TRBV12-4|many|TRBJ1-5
CASSHRMNQPQHF
TGTGCCAGCAGTCACCGGATGAATCAGCCCCAGCATTTT
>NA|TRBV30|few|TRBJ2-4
CACSGAAKNIQYF
TGTGCCTGCTCCGGGGCTGCCAAAAACATTCAGTACTTC
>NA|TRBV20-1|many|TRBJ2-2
CGAGGPAPGELFF
TGCGGAGCTGGTGGACCTGCACCCGGGGAGCTGTTTTTT
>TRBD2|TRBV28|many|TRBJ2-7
CASSPGTSGGRREQYF
TGTGCCAGCAGTCCTGGGACTAGCGGGGGGCGAAGAGAGCAGTACTTC
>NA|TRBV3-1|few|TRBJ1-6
CASSQELDINNSPLHF
TGTGCCAGCAGCCAAGAATTGGACATTAATAATTCACCCCTCCACTTT
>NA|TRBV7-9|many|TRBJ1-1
CASSRAGTENTEAFF
TGTGCCAGCAGTCGGGCCGGGACCGAGAACACTGAAGCTTTCTTT
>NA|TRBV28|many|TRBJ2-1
CASRGVSYNEQFF
TGTGCCAGCAGAGGGGTGTCTTACAATGAGCAGTTCTTC
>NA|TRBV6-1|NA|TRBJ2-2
CASSPQGGTGELFF
TGTGCCAGCAGTCCCCAGGGGGGAACCGGGGAGCTGTTTTTT
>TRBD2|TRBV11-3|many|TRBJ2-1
CASRNGRGREGSYNEQFF
TGTGCCAGCAGAAACGGCCGTGGGCGGGAGGGCTCCTACAATGAGCAGTTCTTC
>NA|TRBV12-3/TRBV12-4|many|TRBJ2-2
CASSLLDGSGTGELFF
TGTGCCAGCAGTTTATTGGACGGGAGTGGTACCGGGGAGCTGTTTTTT
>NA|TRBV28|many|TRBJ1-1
CASSEWTENTEAFF
TGTGCCAGCAGTGAGTGGACAGAGAACACTGAAGCTTTCTTT
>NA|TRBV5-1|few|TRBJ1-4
CASSLGGTTNEKLFF
TGCGCCAGCAGCTTAGGAGGAACAACTAATGAAAAACTGTTTTTT
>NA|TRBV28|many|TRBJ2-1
CASIRNNYNEQFF
TGTGCCAGCATTAGGAATAACTACAATGAGCAGTTCTTC
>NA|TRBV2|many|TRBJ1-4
CASSPDFTVEKLFF
TGTGCCAGCAGTCCCGACTTTACAGTTGAAAAACTGTTTTTT
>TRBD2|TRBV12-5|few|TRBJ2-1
CASGWTSGGEQFF
TGTGCTAGTGGTTGGACTAGCGGGGGTGAGCAGTTCTTC
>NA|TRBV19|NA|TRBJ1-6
CASSIRVSRSPLHF
TGTGCCAGTAGTATAAGGGTTTCGAGATCACCCCTCCACTTT
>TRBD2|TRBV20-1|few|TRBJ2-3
CSASGLAGADTQYF
TGCAGTGCTTCAGGACTAGCGGGAGCAGATACGCAGTATTTT
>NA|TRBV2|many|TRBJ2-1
CASSDPLGYNEQFF
TGTGCCAGCAGCGACCCCCTTGGCTACAATGAGCAGTTCTTC
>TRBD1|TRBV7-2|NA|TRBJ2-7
CASSLSMGQGIRQYF
TGTGCCAGCAGCTTATCTATGGGACAGGGCATCAGGCAGTACTTC
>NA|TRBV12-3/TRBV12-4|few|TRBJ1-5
CASKEGGGNQPQHF
TGTGCCAGCAAGGAGGGGGGAGGCAATCAGCCCCAGCATTTT
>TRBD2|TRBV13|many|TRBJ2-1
CASSSSGTSGNNEQFF
TGTGCCAGCAGCTCCTCCGGGACTAGTGGTAACAATGAGCAGTTCTTC
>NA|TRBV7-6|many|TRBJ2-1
CASSHRAGSYNEQFF
TGTGCCAGCAGTCATCGGGCGGGCTCCTACAATGAGCAGTTCTTC
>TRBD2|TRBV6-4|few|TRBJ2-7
CASTRLIAGDREQYF
TGTGCCAGCACCCGCTTGATTGCGGGAGATCGGGAGCAGTACTTC
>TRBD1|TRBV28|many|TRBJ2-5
CASSAGTGGIETQYF
TGTGCCAGCAGTGCGGGGACAGGGGGGATCGAGACCCAGTACTTC